What follows are 16 T cell receptor beta chains derived from one specimen sequenced in a study of yellow fever vaccine responses in identical twins listed by TCRdb under 2018. Library construction relied on RT-PCR. Reads for this sample came from an Illumina HiSeq 2500. Using fastp at Q25 and MiXCR, TCRdb reprocessed the public reads and kept productive beta chains. Identical CDR3 protein sequences are pooled into one entry, listed with their most common genes and DNA. Present in this sample are roughly 5,700 distinct CDR3 sequences, 65% to 85% of which were seen just once. The leading ten clones occupy less than 3.5% of the sample. Sample: T cells from blood (PBMCs), unsorted or a sorted subset (not recorded which), taken before or after yellow fever vaccination (not recorded which). The receptors shown here come from a woman aged 18-35 years who received the yellow fever vaccine. Donor details come from another sample of the same person, matched by shared clones.

About this clonotype: The missing conserved phenylalanine or tryptophan at the end of this CDR3 makes a read error likely. V gene TRBV11-2 combines with J gene TRBJ2-7, with TRBD1 identical over 11 bases. The V gene end was trimmed by 3 bases and the J gene end by 7 bases; junction bases not matched to a gene: 11. This CDR3 has 16 amino acids. CDR1 and CDR2 from the germline V gene are SGHAT and FQNNGV. The CDR3 is CASSFTSGTGGREQYS. DNA of the CDR3: TGTGCCAGCAGCTTCACCTCCGGGACAGGGGGTAGAGAGCAGTACTCC.

The rearrangement uses TRBV14 and TRBJ2-1, with D tentatively TRBD1 or TRBD2 (6 bases each). Germline-derived CDR1 and CDR2 are SGHDN and FVKESK. Between the trimmed V and J ends, which lost 1 base and 9 bases, there was a span of 25 bases. The CDR3 covers 18 residues. As DNA, the CDR3 is TGTGCCAGCAGCCAAGCCCGGGAGTGGGCTGGGGGGCTAGGTGAGCAGTTCTTC. Translated: CASSQAREWAGGLGEQFF.

The chain joins TRBV7-9 to TRBJ2-3; D unclear. This CDR3 has 13 amino acids. Looked up from germline, CDR1 is SEHNR and CDR2 is FQNEAQ (reference sequence). Trimming took off 1 base at V and 4 bases at J, with 6 bases between the two ends. CDR3 protein: CASSLEGADTQYF. CDR3 coding DNA: TGTGCCAGCAGCTTAGAAGGTGCAGATACGCAGTATTTT.

The chain couples TRBV11-2 to TRBJ1-1, with no clear D. V shed 2 bases and J shed 6 bases, with 10 bases lying between them. Germline CDR1 reads SGHAT; CDR2 reads FQNNGV. The CDR3 spans 13 residues. The CDR3 is CASSLLEAPEAFF. The CDR3 bases are TGTGCCAGCAGCTTATTAGAAGCCCCTGAAGCTTTCTTT.

V and J are TRBV10-3 and TRBJ1-2; D possibly corresponds to TRBD1 (5 bases). The V gene's germline CDR1 is ENHRY and CDR2 SYGVKD. CDR3 length equals 13 residues. The ends were cut back, 6 bases at V and 0 bases at J, with 8 bases in the middle. CDR3 sequence reads: CAIRDTANYGYTF. The CDR3 bases are TGTGCCATCAGGGACACAGCTAACTATGGCTACACCTTC.

The chain recombines TRBV19 with TRBJ1-5, with TRBD1 matching 8 bases. After removal of 7 bases from V and 5 bases from J, the junction contained 7 bases not matched to a gene. Looked up from germline, CDR1 is LNHDA and CDR2 is SQIVND (reference sequence). The CDR3 has 14 residues. The CDR3 region is CASNDRGGDQPQHF. In DNA, the CDR3 is TGTGCCAGTAATGACAGGGGAGGAGATCAGCCCCAGCATTTT. Combining the CDR3 with reference TRBV19 and TRBJ1-5 gives the whole variable domain DGGITQSPKYLFRKEGQNVTLSCEQNLNHDAMYWYRQDPGQGLRLIYYSQIVNDFQKGDIAEGYSVSREKKESFPLTVTSAQKNPTAFYLCASNDRGGDQPQHFGDGTRLSIL.

This clonotype was seen a few times. The V and J genes are TRBV5-6 and TRBJ2-1; TRBD1 aligns across 7 bases. Germline CDR1 and CDR2: SGHDT and YYEEEE. This CDR3 comprises 15 residues. V was pared by 1 base and J by 10 bases, with 11 bases of the junction left unmatched. The CDR3 sequence: CASSLYRGVLREQFF. In DNA form, the CDR3 reads TGTGCCAGCAGCTTGTACAGGGGCGTGCTGCGAGAGCAGTTCTTC.

The chain couples TRBV20-1 to TRBJ2-5; 9 bases match TRBD2. The CDR3 totals 15 residues. Unmatched junction bases numbered 5, after V lost 1 base and J lost 2 bases. Germline lookup yields CDR1 DFQATT and CDR2 SNEGSKA (reference sequence). DNA of the CDR3: TGCAGTGCTAGAGGACTAGCGGAACCTCAAGAGACCCAGTACTTC. It yields the protein CSARGLAEPQETQYF.

The chain carries TRBV4-1 and TRBJ2-7; D call uncertain. Trimming cost V 2 bases and J 6 bases, with 17 bases left between them. The CDR3 length is 15 residues. The germline CDR1 and CDR2 sequences are MGHRA and YSYEKL. Written as DNA, the CDR3 is TGCGCCAGCAGCCAACAACCATCAAAGGGCTTCGAGCAGTACGTC. This codes for CASSQQPSKGFEQYV.

The gene calls are TRBV20-1 and TRBJ2-1; tentatively, D is TRBD1 or TRBD2 (6 bases each). The CDR3 length is 12 residues. Between the trimmed V and J ends, which lost 3 bases and 10 bases, there was a span of 13 bases. Germline V gives CDR1 DFQATT, CDR2 SNEGSKA (reference sequence). This chain's CDR3 is CSASWGAREQFF. In nucleotides, the CDR3 is TGCAGTGCTAGTTGGGGGGCGAGGGAGCAGTTCTTC.

The genes are TRBV5-1 and TRBJ2-2; D gene uncertain. The germline V gene encodes CDR1 SGHRS and CDR2 YFSETQ. The ends were cut back, 1 base at V and 0 bases at J, with 4 bases in the middle. The CDR3 sequence is 14 residues long. The CDR3 protein is CASSLRPNTGELFF. The CDR3 coding sequence is TGCGCCAGCAGCTTGAGGCCGAACACCGGGGAGCTGTTTTTT.

This chain uses TRBV20-1 with TRBJ2-3; TRBD2 matches at 10 bases. Germline V gene sequence: CDR1 DFQATT, CDR2 SNEGSKA (reference sequence). V was clipped by 4 bases and J by 6 bases; unmatched bases: 10. The CDR3 runs 15 residues. The DNA of the CDR3 is TGCAGTGCTATTCCTGGGAGTAGCGGGGGGGATACGCAGTATTTT. This sequence encodes CSAIPGSSGGDTQYF.

The chain recombines TRBV11-1 with TRBJ2-1, with D perhaps matching TRBD1 (6 bases). The germline V gene encodes CDR1 SGHAT and CDR2 FQDESV (reference sequence). This CDR3 region has 15 residues. V lost 4 bases, J lost 5 bases, and 15 bases lay in between. This CDR3 is CASSWRRGPNNEQFF. The CDR3 nucleotides are TGTGCCAGCAGCTGGCGCAGGGGCCCAAACAATGAGCAGTTCTTC.

The CDR3 sequence: CSARPNIFDRAGEQYV. The CDR3 nucleotides read TGCAGTGCTAGACCCAACATCTTCGACAGGGCGGGCGAGCAGTACGTC. V is TRBV20-1 and J is TRBJ2-7; 7 bases map to TRBD1. The CDR3 spans 16 residues. Germline CDR1 DFQATT, CDR2 SNEGSKA (reference sequence). The J segment lost 6 bases and the V segment lost 2 bases, leaving 16 bases of the junction unmatched.

The chain links TRBV2 to TRBJ1-1; D gene ambiguous. Germline lookup yields CDR1 SNHLY and CDR2 FYNNEI. Trimming stripped 6 bases from V and 1 base from J, with 12 bases between. This CDR3 spans 14 amino acids. For the CDR3, the DNA is TGTGCCAGCAGCCGGGAACAGAAGAACACTGAAGCTTTCTTT. It encodes CASSREQKNTEAFF.

This rearrangement joins TRBV10-3 to TRBJ2-7, with TRBD2 as a possible D gene (5 bases). Trimming shortened V by 0 bases and J by 7 bases, and 22 bases separated the two germline ends. This CDR3 is built from 17 residues. Germline V lookup: CDR1 ENHRY, CDR2 SYGVKD. The CDR3 is CAISESIFRGPRMEQYF. The CDR3 bases are TGTGCCATCAGTGAGTCGATCTTTCGAGGGCCGAGGATGGAGCAGTACTTC.